A selection of T cell receptor beta chains follows, all from one sample in a study of blood T cells in healthy people across ages. TCRdb re-called the 5' RACE reads through MiXCR, storing one row per CDR3 protein. The sample contains about a million distinct CDR3 sequences, about two fifths of which appear only once. The material sequenced was blood. Receptors originate from a man younger than 35 in good health. Each CDR3 is given without its conserved first and last residue.

j_gene,v_gene,CDR3aa
TRBJ2-1,TRBV19,ASSMAWPGGPHEQF
TRBJ1-2,TRBV29-1,SVGGRADGYT
TRBJ1-4,TRBV7-3,ASSSEVGEKLF
TRBJ1-1,TRBV28,ASTNILTAF
TRBJ2-3,TRBV20-1,SAGRVQSTDTQY
TRBJ1-4,TRBV7-2,ASSLSARATNGKLF
TRBJ2-4,TRBV2,ASSSGGWAKNIQY
TRBJ1-2,TRBV9,ASSAFSAGGSYGYT
TRBJ1-1,TRBV7-3,ASSLSNRDREF
TRBJ2-3,TRBV7-8,ASSLRRDSSTDTQY
TRBJ2-3,TRBV10-3,AISESTGGRDTQY
TRBJ1-2,TRBV5-1,ASNHAGDYGYT
TRBJ1-1,TRBV5-1,ASSLAAEVTEAF
TRBJ2-1,TRBV6-6,ASSYEQLNEQF
TRBJ1-2,TRBV12-3/TRBV12-4,ASSLTGDHGYT
TRBJ2-3,TRBV12-3/TRBV12-4,ASAPELSTDTQY
TRBJ2-1,TRBV11-3,ASSLDGAGGYNEQF
TRBJ1-2,TRBV4-3,ASSQNRLGGYT
TRBJ1-1,TRBV20-1,SARVKGGYTEAF
TRBJ2-3,TRBV4-3,ASSQDSCGGEADTQY
TRBJ2-1,TRBV20-1,SASTGTDVNEQF
TRBJ2-1,TRBV9,ASSALTGSYNEQF
TRBJ2-3,TRBV6-6,ASNLILGGRSTDTQY
TRBJ2-3,TRBV7-9,ASSLRGEEDTQY
TRBJ2-1,TRBV29-1,SVDGGVTYNEQF
TRBJ1-1,TRBV29-1,SVEKLGLNTEVF
TRBJ2-1,TRBV29-1,SVEDERGTYNEQF
TRBJ2-3,TRBV20-1,SARVPSTDTQY
TRBJ2-1,TRBV7-3,ASSLRGAGPNNEQF
TRBJ2-1,TRBV30,AWSVERGFYRSYNEQF
.,TRBV27,ASSTSGTNQETQY
TRBJ2-5,TRBV11-2,ASSLVEETQY
TRBJ1-2,TRBV20-1,SAPTGYYGYT
TRBJ1-1,TRBV4-3,ASSAEASTEAF
TRBJ1-5,TRBV12-3/TRBV12-4,ASSAGVAGNQPQH
TRBJ2-5,TRBV7-2,ASSHQGARETQY
TRBJ1-4,TRBV29-1,SCGNPTNEKLF
TRBJ2-1,TRBV4-3,ASSQDIPDEQF
TRBJ2-1,TRBV20-1,SATGGKGNEQF
TRBJ2-3,TRBV7-8,ASNIAGRTDTQY
TRBJ1-3,TRBV7-6,ASSVEQGTGNTIY
TRBJ2-1,TRBV5-1,ASSLVSEPSSYNEQF
TRBJ1-2,TRBV29-1,SVFREYGYT
TRBJ1-2,TRBV9,ASSVATGSDGYT
TRBJ1-2,TRBV7-2,ASSLFTGYT
TRBJ1-2,TRBV5-5,ASSLGQRAYGYT
TRBJ1-4,TRBV4-3,ASSQGDRGRPNEKLF
TRBJ2-5,TRBV29-1,SVLLLRGDDQETQY
TRBJ1-1,TRBV7-2,ASTLLGTGVGAEAF
TRBJ1-5,TRBV20-1,SALRQSTGNQPQH
TRBJ1-2,TRBV20-1,SAPPPDLHGMYGYT
TRBJ2-2,TRBV15,ATREETGELF
TRBJ2-7,TRBV9,ASSEGDNTAYEQY
TRBJ2-7,TRBV14,ASSQESRIFDEQY
TRBJ1-2,TRBV12-3/TRBV12-4,ASSLGSGLTGGYT